This T cell receptor beta chain derives from a study of T cell responses to AZD1222 COVID-19 vaccine (dated by TCRdb to the early 2020s). Some background on the complete study: AZD1222 recipients whose second dose came at about 4 weeks and those whose second dose came at about 12 weeks were combined into one group, since spike-specific TCR depth and breadth did not differ between the two schedules. A total of about 250 trial participants underwent TCR sequencing, of whom about 200 had received two doses of AZD1222 and about 25 had received two doses of the MenACWY control vaccine. Trial participants were enrolled by age into 18-55, 56-69 and 70-plus year subgroups, with roughly 160, 29 and 62 TCR-sequenced participants respectively. Results the study describes overall, beyond this receptor: Spike-specific TCR breadth and depth rose significantly after two AZD1222 doses compared with day 0 and with MenACWY recipients. Because no day 14 peak-response samples were available, the repertoires could be characterized only after the peak T cell response. Conclusions about previously exposed vaccinees were limited because only 5 or 6 AZD1222 recipients were SARS-CoV-2 seropositive at baseline. In the small 56-69-year group, the increase in depth fell short of significance, most likely because of low power. Nearly half of unique spike-specific TCRs reportedly recognized epitopes outside regions mutated in the B.1.351 and B.1.1.7 variants. The vaccine-associated CD4 TCRs covered the entire spike protein, and the dominant responses fell in regions 160-218 and 743-854. Participants were mostly white British and included more females than males, and it was suggested by the authors that clonal diversity may have been underestimated.

The CDR3 regions of human TCRbeta chains were analyzed by immunosequencing. As for the authors' bioinformatics: TCRs in the repertoires were compared against a reference library of SARS-CoV-2-specific TCRs that had been generated with the MIRA antigen-specificity platform. Breadth was defined as the fraction of unique TCRs that were SARS-CoV-2-associated. Depth was defined as the fraction of total T cells that were SARS-CoV-2-associated. Using the MIRA data, each spike-specific TCR was assigned both to the spike region to which the TCR was reactive and to a CD4 or CD8 class. Log10-transformed breadth and depth values were compared by one-way ANOVA with Sidak's multiple comparisons tests. Held by TCRdb, this immuneACCESS table contains in-frame sequences only and omits some clones. Under half of the omission traces to an unresolved V gene where checked; the cause of the rest is unknown. That table supplies the V and J calls and clone size; D and trimming were determined from the DNA. The sample has roughly 150,000 clones on record, about nine tenths of them singletons. The ten largest account for about 1.7% of the sample.

This sample's time point label indicates: baseline before first vaccination. The vaccinee samples were drawn from two UK trials, COV001 and COV002, one of which was a single-blind randomized controlled phase 2/3 trial testing AZD1222 (ChAdOx1 nCoV-19) in healthy adults. For TCRbeta chain sequencing, PBMC samples from trial participants were taken at day 0 and at day 28 after the second dose. This clone showed up just once. Its antigen is unknown. Base quality data are lacking; no much larger clone is found one base away. As encoded in the germline V gene, CDR1 is SQVTM while CDR2 is ANQGSEA. V loses 0 bases of germline sequence and J loses 2 bases, and the interval between the two ends is 11 bases. CDR3 length: 15 amino acids, cysteine to phenylalanine. Only the CDR3 DNA stays, 45 bases, in frame from base 1.

This TCR derives from an adult in good health. This material consisted of peripheral blood, taken on day 0 of AZD1222 vaccination. The chain was built from TRBV29-1 and TRBJ2-1, with no confidently assigned D gene. DNA sequence: TGCAGCGTTGAAGACGAGGAAAGGCCCTACAATGAGCAGTTCTTC. This yields the protein CSVEDEERPYNEQFF.